This TCR beta chain was recorded in a study of lymphopenia after photon versus proton radiotherapy. About this clone itself: The antigen remains unidentified.

Points from the study as a whole: After lymphocyte nadir, photon-treated repertoires showed oligoclonal expansion, especially CD8+ Temra. Only patients who died were analyzed for survival; proton advantage is unproven. Relative stability marked proton patients; photon patients lost diversity and naive cells. A bigger post-nadir fall in TCR diversity correlated inversely with survival time in deceased patients.

This table comes from immunoSEQ multiplex PCR, and its TCRdb copy is limited to in-frame clones, with some not included. The sample yields around 23,000 clones, over 80% seen once. Trimming took off 0 bases at V and 1 base at J, with 6 bases between the two ends. The germline gives CDR1 ENHRY, CDR2 SYGVKD. CDR3 size: 14 residues. J is TRBJ1-1 and V is TRBV10-3; D remains ambiguous. This TCR came from a man aged 50 or older with gastric cancer. The source was peripheral blood, collected from a patient treated with photon-based radiotherapy. CDR3 DNA sequence: TGTGCCATCAGTGAGTCTGGGCGGAACACTGAAGCTTTCTTT. This sequence encodes CAISESGRNTEAFF.